The clone carrying this TCR beta chain was seen many times. Its antigen is not identified. CDR1 and CDR2 from the germline V gene are MNHEY and SVGEGT. This CDR3 has 15 amino acids. V lost 6 bases, J lost 3 bases, and 18 bases lay in between. The data were taken from a study of Graves' ophthalmopathy and Graves' hyperthyroidism. Study overall: At the time of initial diagnosis and before any treatment, peripheral blood was collected.

Investigators amplified TCR beta CDR3 regions from RNA transcripts. Second-round multiplex PCR followed a first-round RT-PCR using HTBI primers. Each CDR3 protein gets one entry after TCRdb re-called the multiplex PCR reads with MiXCR. Of 350,000 to 450,000 distinct CDR3 sequences listed, 20% to 25% are singletons. Hyperthyroidism in these 18- to 65-year-old patients was newly diagnosed, lasting under 2 months. The PBMC fraction was derived from under 11 ml of fresh peripheral blood. Study outcomes and limitations: Classification of ophthalmopathy versus stable hyperthyroidism by a 13-signature model yielded about 88% sensitivity and around 80% specificity.

The chain employs TRBV6-2 or TRBV6-3 and TRBJ2-7; unclear D gene. The TCR sequence derives from a woman aged 18-35 years with stable Graves' hyperthyroidism. The sequenced sample consisted of peripheral blood. In nucleotides, the CDR3 is TGTGCCAGCAGCGACCAGCCGCTCTCCAACTACGAGCAGTACTTC. Translation: CASSDQPLSNYEQYF.